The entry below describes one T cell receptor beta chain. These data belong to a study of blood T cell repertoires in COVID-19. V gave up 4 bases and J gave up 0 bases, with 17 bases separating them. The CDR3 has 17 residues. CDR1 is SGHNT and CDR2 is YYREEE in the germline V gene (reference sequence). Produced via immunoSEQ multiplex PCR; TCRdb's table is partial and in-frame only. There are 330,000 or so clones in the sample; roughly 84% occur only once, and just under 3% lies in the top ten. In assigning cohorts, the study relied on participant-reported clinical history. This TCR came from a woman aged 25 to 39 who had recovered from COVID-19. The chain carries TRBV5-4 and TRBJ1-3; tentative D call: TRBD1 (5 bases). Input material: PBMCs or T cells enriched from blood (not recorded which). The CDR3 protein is CASSVPSQGSSGNTIYF. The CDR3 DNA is TGTGCCAGCAGCGTACCCTCTCAGGGCAGCTCTGGAAACACCATATATTTT.